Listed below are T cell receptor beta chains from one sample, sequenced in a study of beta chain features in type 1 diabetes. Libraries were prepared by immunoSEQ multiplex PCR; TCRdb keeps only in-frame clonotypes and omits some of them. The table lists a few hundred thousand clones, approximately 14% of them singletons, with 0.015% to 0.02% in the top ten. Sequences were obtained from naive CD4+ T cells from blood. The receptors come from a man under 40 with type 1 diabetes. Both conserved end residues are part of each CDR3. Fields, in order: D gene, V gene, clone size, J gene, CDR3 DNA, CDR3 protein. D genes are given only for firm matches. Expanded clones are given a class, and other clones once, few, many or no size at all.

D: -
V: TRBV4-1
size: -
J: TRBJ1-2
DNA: TGCGCCAGCAGCCAAGGATGGGCCATCATGGGCTACACCTTC
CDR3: CASSQGWAIMGYTF

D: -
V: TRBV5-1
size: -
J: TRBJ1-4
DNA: TGCGCCAGCAGCTTGGACGGGAACGATGAAAAACTGTTTTTT
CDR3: CASSLDGNDEKLFF

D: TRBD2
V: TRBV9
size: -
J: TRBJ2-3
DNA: TGTGCCAGCAGTCGTAGCGGGAGAGGGACAGATACGCAGTATTTT
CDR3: CASSRSGRGTDTQYF

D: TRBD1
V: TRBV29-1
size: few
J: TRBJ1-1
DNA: TGCAGCGTCCAGGGACAGACGAACACTGAAGCTTTCTTT
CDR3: CSVQGQTNTEAFF

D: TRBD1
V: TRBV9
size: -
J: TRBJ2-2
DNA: TGTGCCAGCAGCCCGTCCCTGGGACAGCCAGCTAAAAGGAACACCGGGGAGCTGTTTTTT
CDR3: CASSPSLGQPAKRNTGELFF

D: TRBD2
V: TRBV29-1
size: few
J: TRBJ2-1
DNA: TGCAGCGTTGCGGGGCTAGCGGGATCAAACTCCTACAATGAGCAGTTCTTC
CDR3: CSVAGLAGSNSYNEQFF

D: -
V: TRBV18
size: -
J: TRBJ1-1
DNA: TGTGCCAGCTCACCAAGCGGGGGGAAGACTGAAGCTTTCTTT
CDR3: CASSPSGGKTEAFF

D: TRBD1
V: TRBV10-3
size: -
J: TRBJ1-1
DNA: TGTGCCATCACTTCAACAGGGGACTACACTGAAGCTTTCTTT
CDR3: CAITSTGDYTEAFF

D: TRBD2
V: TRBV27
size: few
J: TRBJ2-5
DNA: TGTGCCAGCAGTTTAGGTCTAGCGGGAGGGCCCCCTAAGTACTTC
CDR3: CASSLGLAGGPPKYF

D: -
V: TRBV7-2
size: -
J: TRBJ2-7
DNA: TGTGCCAGCAGCTCGGGACATCTAGACGAGCAGTACTTC
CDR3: CASSSGHLDEQYF

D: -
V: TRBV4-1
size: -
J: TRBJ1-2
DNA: TGCGCCAGCAGCCAAGAAGCGGCGGCTAACTATGGCTACACCTTC
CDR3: CASSQEAAANYGYTF

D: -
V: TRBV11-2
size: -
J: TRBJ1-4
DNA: TGTGCCAGCAGCGCCTTGGCCCGAACTAATGAAAAACTGTTTTTT
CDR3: CASSALARTNEKLFF

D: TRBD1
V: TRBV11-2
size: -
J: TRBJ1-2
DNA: TGTGCCAGCAGCCCCCGGACAGGGAACTATGGCTACACCTTC
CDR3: CASSPRTGNYGYTF

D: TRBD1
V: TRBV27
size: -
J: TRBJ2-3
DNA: TGTGCCAGCACCAGGACAGGGCGGACAGATACGCAGTATTTT
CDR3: CASTRTGRTDTQYF

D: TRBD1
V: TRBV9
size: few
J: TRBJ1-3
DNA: TGTGCCAGCAGCGTAGCACAGGGGGGAAACACCATATATTTT
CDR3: CASSVAQGGNTIYF

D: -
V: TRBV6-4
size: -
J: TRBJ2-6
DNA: TGTGCCAGCGCGAAAGTTTCTGGGGCCAACGTCCTGACTTTC
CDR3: CASAKVSGANVLTF

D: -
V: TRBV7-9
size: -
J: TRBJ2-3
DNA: TGTGCCAGCAGCTTAGGCTGGGCAGACACAGATACGCAGTATTTT
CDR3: CASSLGWADTDTQYF

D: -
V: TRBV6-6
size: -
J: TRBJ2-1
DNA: TGTGCCATCAGTGAGTCTATAACGGAGCAGTTCTTC
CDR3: CAISESITEQFF

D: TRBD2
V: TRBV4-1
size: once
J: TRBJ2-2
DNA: TGCGCCAGCAGCCAAGTCCCCGGACTAGTCCCCGGGGAGCTGTTTTTT
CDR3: CASSQVPGLVPGELFF

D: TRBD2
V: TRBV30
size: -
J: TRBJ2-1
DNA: TGTGCCTGGAGCGGGACTAGCGGGGCCAATGAGCAGTTCTTC
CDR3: CAWSGTSGANEQFF

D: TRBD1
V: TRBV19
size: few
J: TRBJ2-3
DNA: TGTGCCAGTACCAGGGACAGACGCACAGATACGCAGTATTTT
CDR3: CASTRDRRTDTQYF

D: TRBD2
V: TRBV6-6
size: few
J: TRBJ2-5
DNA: TGTGCCAGCAGGCGCTTAGCGGGAGTGCAAGAGACCCAGTACTTC
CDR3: CASRRLAGVQETQYF

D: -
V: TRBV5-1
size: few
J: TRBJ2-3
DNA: TGCGCCAGCAGCTTGGACGGCGGAACGCAGTATTTT
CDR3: CASSLDGGTQYF

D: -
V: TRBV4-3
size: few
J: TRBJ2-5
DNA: TGCGCCAGCAGCCAAGATTCGTCGGGGAGGGGGGAGACCCAGTACTTC
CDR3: CASSQDSSGRGETQYF

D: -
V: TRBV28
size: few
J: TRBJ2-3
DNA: TGTGCCAGCAGTTCCCTCAAGCGGGCAACAGATACGCAGTATTTT
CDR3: CASSSLKRATDTQYF

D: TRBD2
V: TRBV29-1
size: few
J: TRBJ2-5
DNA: TGCAGCGTTGGCCGGGGGGGAGAGACCCAGTACTTC
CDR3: CSVGRGGETQYF

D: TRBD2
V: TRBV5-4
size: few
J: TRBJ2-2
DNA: TGTGCCAGCAGCTTGGGACTAGCGGGAGTTGGGGCCGGGGAGCTGTTTTTT
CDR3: CASSLGLAGVGAGELFF

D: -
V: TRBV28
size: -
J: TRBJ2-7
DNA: TGTGCCAGCAGGCGGACTGTCTCCTACGAGCAGTACTTC
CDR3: CASRRTVSYEQYF

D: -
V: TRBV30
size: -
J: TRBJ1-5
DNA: TGTGCCTGGGGGCAAGGTCAGCCCCAGCATTTT
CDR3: CAWGQGQPQHF

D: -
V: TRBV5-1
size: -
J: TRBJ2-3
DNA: TGCGCCAGCAGCTTACAGAGCACAGATACGCAGTATTTT
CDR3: CASSLQSTDTQYF

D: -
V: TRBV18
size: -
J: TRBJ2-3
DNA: TGTGCCAGCTCACCTCCTAGCGGCACAGATACGCAGTATTTT
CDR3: CASSPPSGTDTQYF

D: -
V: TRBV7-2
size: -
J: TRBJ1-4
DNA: TGTGCCAGCAGCTTAGTACAGGGTAATGAAAAACTGTTTTTT
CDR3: CASSLVQGNEKLFF

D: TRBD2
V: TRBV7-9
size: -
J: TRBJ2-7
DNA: TGTGCCAGCAGCTTAGTTGCGGGAGGTGACGAGCAGTACTTC
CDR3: CASSLVAGGDEQYF

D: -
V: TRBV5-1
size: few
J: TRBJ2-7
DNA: TGCGCCAGCAGCTTTGGACGGGACTACGAGCAGTACTTC
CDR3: CASSFGRDYEQYF

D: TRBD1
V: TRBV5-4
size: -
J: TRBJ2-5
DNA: TGTGCCAGCAGCTCAGGACAGGTCCAAGAGACCCAGTACTTC
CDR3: CASSSGQVQETQYF

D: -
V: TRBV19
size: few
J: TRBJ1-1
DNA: TGTGCCAGTAGTGCGGACATAAGAACACTGAAGGCTTTCTTT
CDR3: CASSADIRTLKAFF

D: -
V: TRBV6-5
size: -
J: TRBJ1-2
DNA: TGTGCCAGCAGTTACTCGATCCAGGGAAACTATGGCTACACCTTC
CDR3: CASSYSIQGNYGYTF

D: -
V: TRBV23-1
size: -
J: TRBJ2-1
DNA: TGCGCCAGCAGTCCCCTGGACAGGGGAACTAGCGGGGCCCCCTCCTACAATGAGCAGTTCTTC
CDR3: CASSPLDRGTSGAPSYNEQFF

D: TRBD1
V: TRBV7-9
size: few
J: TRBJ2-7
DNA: TGTGCCAGCAGCACGACAGGGTACCTTTACGAGCAGTACTTC
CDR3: CASSTTGYLYEQYF

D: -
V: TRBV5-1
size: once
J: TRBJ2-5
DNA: TGCGCCAGCAGCTTGGTATCCACGGACAGCCAAGAGACCCAGTACTTC
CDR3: CASSLVSTDSQETQYF

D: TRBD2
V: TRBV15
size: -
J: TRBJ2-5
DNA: TGTGCCACCAGCAGAGATGGGGGAGCGGGACGAGAGACCCAGTACTTC
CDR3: CATSRDGGAGRETQYF

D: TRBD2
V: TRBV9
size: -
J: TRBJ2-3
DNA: TGTGCCAGCAGCCCCCGGGGGGACTTAGTCACAGATACGCAGTATTTT
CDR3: CASSPRGDLVTDTQYF

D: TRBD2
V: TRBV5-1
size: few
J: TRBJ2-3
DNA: TGCGCCAGCAGCTTGGCCGCTACTAGCGGGACCACAGATACGCAGTATTTT
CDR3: CASSLAATSGTTDTQYF

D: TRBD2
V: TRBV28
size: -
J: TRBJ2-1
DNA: TGTGCCAGCAGTCTGACGGGAGGCCACCTGAGCTCCTACAATGAGCAGTTCTTC
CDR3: CASSLTGGHLSSYNEQFF

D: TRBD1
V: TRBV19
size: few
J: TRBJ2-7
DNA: TGTGCCAGTAAGAAGGGACAGGAAACCTACGAGCAGTACTTC
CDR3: CASKKGQETYEQYF